This TCR beta chain came from a study of blood T cells in healthy people across ages (dated by TCRdb to the mid-2010s). Regarding the research as a whole: In model experiments, template switching captured roughly one uniquely barcoded TCR beta cDNA molecule for every two T cells. Age-related changes in TCR beta repertoire diversity were measured in the study by deep sequencing normalized with unique cDNA molecular identifiers. Two additional independent replicas of 1 million unique cDNA reads from the same blood draw were analyzed for two donors (one aged 18 to 29 and one aged 80 or older). The donors were divided into four age groups: young (average around 16 years), middle-aged (over 35), aged (roughly 66) and long-lived (about 80). The study at large found these results: Observed TCR beta diversity per million T cells fell roughly linearly with age, and a significant reduction was already apparent by age roughly 40. Compared with the aged group, the long-lived group had more naive CD4+ T cells, fewer expanded clones and increased TCR diversity, a pattern suggesting age selection. Because the CMV infection status of the donors was unknown, age-related changes in expanded clonotypes may potentially have been confounded. Bulk unsorted PBMC profiling prevented conclusive comparison of naive and antigen-experienced compartments. Estimates of total diversity from one million sequenced T cells were regarded as lower bounds and underestimates. There was a strong correlation between observed TCR beta diversity and the percentage of naive T cells measured by flow cytometry.

Worth noting for this clonotype: The target of this receptor is not known. No much larger clone is present one base from it, and per-base qualities are unavailable.

The roughly 39 donors, aged about 6 to 100 years, were systemically healthy Caucasian individuals from Russia. Each donor gave 8 to 10 milliliters of peripheral blood, collected into EDTA-treated Vacutainer tubes. Ficoll-Paque density-gradient centrifugation was used to isolate PBMCs, with at least 7 million obtained per sample. Trizol reagent was used to extract total RNA from PBMCs, with at least 5.5 micrograms per sample. The percentages of naive CD45RAhigh/CD27high T cells were determined by flow cytometry on a PBMC aliquot from every donor. Libraries were constructed by 5' RACE. These reads were obtained on an Illumina HiSeq 2500. The second PCR ran for about 7 to 11 cycles and used a J-beta primer mix along with a sample-barcoded 5' primer. A unique molecular identifier was introduced onto each TCR beta cDNA molecule by a template-switch 5' adaptor carrying 12 random nucleotides. At least 3 million CDR3-containing paired-end reads were obtained from each sample. First-strand cDNA was synthesized from all RNA with the Mint cDNA synthesis kit, primed by a TRBC-specific oligonucleotide. Following uracil-DNA glycosylase treatment, all cDNA underwent a first 18-cycle PCR with the universal primers M1SS and BC2_uni_R. The original methods were these. For normalization, 1 million high-quality reads were randomly selected from each sample, with every read carrying a distinct molecular identifier. Instead of being binned into consensus sequences, reads with shared molecular identifiers were discarded. MiTCR, set to a Q25 quality threshold and the strictest error-elimination algorithm, was used for CDR3 identification, clonotype clustering and error correction. A nonparametric unseen species model with Euler transformation was used to estimate lower-bound total TCR beta diversity. The public reads were quality trimmed at Q25 with fastp and then assembled into clones with MiXCR by TCRdb, keeping productive beta chains. Each entry is one CDR3 protein sequence, shown with its most common DNA and genes. What appears here as the V and J calls and clone size reflects TCRdb's work, not the paper's. This sample is represented by approximately 580,000 distinct CDR3 sequences; 24% of them were singletons. Of the sample, under 9% is held by the ten largest clones.

Counted from cysteine to phenylalanine, this CDR3 has 13 amino acids. Only the CDR3 DNA is retained, 39 bases long and in frame from the first base. CDR1 and CDR2, looked up from the germline V gene, are MDHEN and SYDVKM. These data were also filed under a second study, of T cells of mothers and their children. The second investigation adds: Donors were nine systemically healthy Caucasian individuals: three mothers and their six children. cDNA synthesis consumed the entire amount of extracted RNA, loaded at approximately 1.6 ug RNA in each 15 ul reaction. In the second PCR, the M1S primer introduced both the sample barcodes and 2-4 random nucleotides. Over 8 million TCR beta CDR3 reads were obtained for each mother, and 2.5 million to 3.5 million reads were obtained for each child. TCR recombination output is similarly shaped by thymic selection in related and unrelated pairs, with a minor effect exerted by inherited differences. Normalized repertoire overlap was always found to be slightly, but never significantly, higher in related mother-child pairs than in unrelated mother-child pairs. Persistent microchimeric T cell clones were not detected, at a sensitivity of approximately 100 clones per million clonotypes. The study used deep NGS to compare TCR beta repertoires of mothers and children, seeking features distinguishing related mother-child pairs from unrelated individuals. On average, the children were approximately 11 +/- 4 years old, while the mothers were approximately 41 +/- 4 years old. Libraries were sequenced on Illumina HiSeq 2000 with 100+100 nt paired-end reads after adapter ligation with NEBNext reagents. To prevent cross-contamination, the mother and child libraries were prepared one month apart and sequenced in separate runs. For each donor, between 500,000 and 2,000,000 distinct TCR beta clonotypes were identified. Naive TCR beta clonotypes were estimated from low-frequency clonotypes matched to each donor's FACS-determined naive share, without sorting.

The sequence is built from TRBV28 and TRBJ2-1; the D gene is unclear. The J call is doubtful: the DNA matches TRBJ2-5 better. This TCR came from a boy aged 5-17 years in good health. Sequencing was performed on blood. CDR3 sequence: CASSLRPGPTQYF. The nucleotide sequence is given as TGTGCCAGCAGTCTCCGACCTGGTCCGACCCAGTACTTC.